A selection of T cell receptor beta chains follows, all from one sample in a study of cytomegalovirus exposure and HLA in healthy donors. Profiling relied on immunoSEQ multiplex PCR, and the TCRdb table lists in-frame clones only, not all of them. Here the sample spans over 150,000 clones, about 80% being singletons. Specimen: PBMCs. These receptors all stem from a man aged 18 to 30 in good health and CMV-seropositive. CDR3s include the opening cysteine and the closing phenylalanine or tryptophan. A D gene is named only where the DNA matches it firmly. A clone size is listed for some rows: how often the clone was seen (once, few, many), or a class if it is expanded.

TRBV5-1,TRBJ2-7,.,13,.,TGCGCCAGCAGTCGGACAGCTTACTACGAGCAGTACTTC,CASSRTAYYEQYF
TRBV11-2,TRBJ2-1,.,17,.,TGTGCCAGCAGCTTAGCTTCTCGGGGGACCTTGTACAATGAGCAGTTCTTC,CASSLASRGTLYNEQFF
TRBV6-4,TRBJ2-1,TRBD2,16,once,TGTGCCAGCCAGGAACTAGCGGGAGGGCCGGACAATGAGCAGTTCTTC,CASQELAGGPDNEQFF
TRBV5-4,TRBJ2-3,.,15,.,TGTGCCAGCAGCTTAGGGGGAGTGGGCACAGATACGCAGTATTTT,CASSLGGVGTDTQYF
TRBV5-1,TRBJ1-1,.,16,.,TGCGCCAGCAGCTTGGTCACAGGGAAATTGGGCACTGAAGCTTTCTTT,CASSLVTGKLGTEAFF
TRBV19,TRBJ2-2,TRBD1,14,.,TGTGCCAGTAGTGCAGACAGGGAGACCGGGGAGCTGTTTTTT,CASSADRETGELFF
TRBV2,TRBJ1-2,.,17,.,TGTGCCAGCAGTGGAGTTGTGCGGACAACATCTAACTATGGCTACACCTTC,CASSGVVRTTSNYGYTF
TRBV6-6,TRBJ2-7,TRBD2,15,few,TGTGCCAGCTGGGGATCCGGGACTAGCGGGAACGAGCAGTACTTC,CASWGSGTSGNEQYF
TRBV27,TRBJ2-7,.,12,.,TGTGCCAGCAGTCAACAAGACTACGAGCAGTACTTC,CASSQQDYEQYF
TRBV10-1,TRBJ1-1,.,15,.,TGCGCCAGCAGTGAGCTTGGACAGCAGAACACTGAAGCTTTCTTT,CASSELGQQNTEAFF
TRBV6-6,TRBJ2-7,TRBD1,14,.,TGTGCCAGCAGTTCCACGACAGGGGCCTACGAGCAGTACTTC,CASSSTTGAYEQYF
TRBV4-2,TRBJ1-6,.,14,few,TGTGCCAGCAGCCAAGATTCGGAAGGGGCGGCCCTCCACTTT,CASSQDSEGAALHF
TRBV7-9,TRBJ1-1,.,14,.,TGTGCCAGCAGCTTATCACAGGCGAACACTGAAGCTTTCTTT,CASSLSQANTEAFF
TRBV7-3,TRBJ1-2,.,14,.,TGTGCCAGCAGCCGGGGGGGGCAGGGAGATGGCTACACCTTC,CASSRGGQGDGYTF
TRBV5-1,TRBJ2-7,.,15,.,TGCGCCAGCAGCTTCGGGACTCCTATTTCCTACGAGCAGTACTTC,CASSFGTPISYEQYF
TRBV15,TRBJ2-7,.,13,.,TGTGCCACCAGCAGAGTAGCCGGGTTTGAGCAGTACTTC,CATSRVAGFEQYF
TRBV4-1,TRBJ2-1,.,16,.,TGCGCCAGCAGCCAAGCCGCGGCCTGGACCTACAATGAGCAGTTCTTC,CASSQAAAWTYNEQFF
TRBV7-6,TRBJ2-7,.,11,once,TGTGCCAGCAGCTTAGGAGCCGAGCAGTACTTC,CASSLGAEQYF
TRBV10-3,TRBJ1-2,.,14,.,TGTGCCATCAGTGAGACAGAAGGGGCGCGAGGCTACACCTTC,CAISETEGARGYTF
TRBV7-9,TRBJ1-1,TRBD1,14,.,TGTGCCAGCAGGGACGGACAGGCGAGGACTGAAGCTTTCTTT,CASRDGQARTEAFF